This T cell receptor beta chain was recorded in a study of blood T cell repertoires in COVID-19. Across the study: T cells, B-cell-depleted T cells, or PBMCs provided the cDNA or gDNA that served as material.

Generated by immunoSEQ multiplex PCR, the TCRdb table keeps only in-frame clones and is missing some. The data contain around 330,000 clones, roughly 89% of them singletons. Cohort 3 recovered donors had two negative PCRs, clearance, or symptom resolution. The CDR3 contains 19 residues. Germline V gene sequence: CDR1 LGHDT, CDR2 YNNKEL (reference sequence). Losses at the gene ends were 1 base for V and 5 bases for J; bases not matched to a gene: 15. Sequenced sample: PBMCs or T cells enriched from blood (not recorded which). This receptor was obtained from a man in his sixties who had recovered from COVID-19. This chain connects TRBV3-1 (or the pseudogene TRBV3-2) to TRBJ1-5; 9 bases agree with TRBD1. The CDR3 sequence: CASSQGRRDRVPTDQPQHF. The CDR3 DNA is TGTGCCAGCAGCCAAGGACGCCGGGACAGGGTACCGACGGATCAGCCCCAGCATTTT.